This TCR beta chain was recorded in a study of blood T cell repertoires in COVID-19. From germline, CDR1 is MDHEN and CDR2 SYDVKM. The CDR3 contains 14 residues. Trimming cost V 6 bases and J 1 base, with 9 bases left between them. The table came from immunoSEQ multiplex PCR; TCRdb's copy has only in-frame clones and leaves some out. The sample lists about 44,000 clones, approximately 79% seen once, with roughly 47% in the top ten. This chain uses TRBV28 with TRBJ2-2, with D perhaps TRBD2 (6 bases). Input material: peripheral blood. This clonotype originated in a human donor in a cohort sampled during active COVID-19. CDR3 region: CASRGTVNTGELFF. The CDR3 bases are TGTGCCAGCAGGGGGACTGTGAACACCGGGGAGCTGTTTTTT.